These 21 T cell receptor beta chains share one sample of origin, sequenced in a study of long-term antiretroviral therapy in people with HIV. Survey level was the resolution at which the v3.0 immunoSEQ assay ran. Clones were read by immunoSEQ multiplex PCR, and TCRdb kept only the in-frame ones, dropping some. Seen here are approximately 32,000 clones, about four fifths observed once, and the top ten hold about 12%. Source: unsorted PBMCs, taken 0.3 years after starting antiretroviral therapy. The receptors were sampled from a man aged 18 to 29 with HIV.

The chain has TRBV5-1 and TRBJ2-7; 10 bases align to TRBD2. This CDR3 region has 16 residues. The ends lost 4 bases at V and 1 base at J; junction bases unmatched: 8. Germline CDR1 SGHRS, CDR2 YFSETQ. CDR3 in amino acids: CASSLPLAGESYEQYF. Here the CDR3 DNA reads TGCGCCAGCAGCCTCCCCCTAGCGGGAGAGTCCTACGAGCAGTACTTC. Looking up the rest from reference TRBV5-1 and TRBJ2-7 gives the full variable domain: KAGVTQTPRYLIKTRGQQVTLSCSPISGHRSVSWYQQTPGQGLQFLFEYFSETQRNKGNFPGRFSGRQFSNSRSEMNVSTLELGDSALYLCASSLPLAGESYEQYFGPGTRLTVT.

The CDR3 reads CASRETGYNSPLHF. For the CDR3, the DNA is TGTGCCAGCAGAGAGACAGGGTATAATTCACCCCTCCACTTT. The chain uses TRBV9 and TRBJ1-6; 7 positions agree with TRBD1. CDR3 length equals 14 residues. The germline CDR1 and CDR2 sequences are SGDLS and YYNGEE. V lost 5 bases, J lost 4 bases, and 3 bases stayed unmatched. The variable domain in full, completed from reference TRBV9 and TRBJ1-6, reads DSGVTQTPKHLITATGQRVTLRCSPRSGDLSVYWYQQSLDQGLQFLIQYYNGEERAKGNILERFSAQQFPDLHSELNLSSLELGDSALYFCASRETGYNSPLHFGNGTRLTVT.

This clone was counted a few times. The chain uses TRBV14 and TRBJ1-1, with 8 bases that match TRBD1. The germline CDR1 and CDR2 sequences are SGHDN and FVKESK. Losses at the gene ends were 4 bases for V and 4 bases for J; bases not matched to a gene: 2. The CDR3 runs to 13 residues. The CDR3 DNA follows: TGTGCCAGCAGCCTACAGGGGGGCACTGAAGCTTTCTTT. This gives the protein CASSLQGGTEAFF.

The V and J genes are TRBV7-9 and TRBJ1-1, with D tentatively TRBD1 (5 bases). The CDR3 sequence is 14 residues long. The germline V and J ends were trimmed by 8 bases and 0 bases, with 13 bases remaining between them. In germline, CDR1 is SEHNR, CDR2 FQNEAQ (reference sequence). The chain's CDR3 is CASQRGKLNTEAFF. In DNA, the CDR3 is TGTGCCAGCCAGCGGGGGAAATTGAACACTGAAGCTTTCTTT.

This rearrangement joins TRBV7-9 to TRBJ2-7, with a possible D match to TRBD2 (5 bases). V was clipped by 2 bases and J by 4 bases, with 15 bases between them. Per germline, CDR1 SEHNR and CDR2 FQNEAQ (reference sequence). CDR3 length: 15 residues. CDR3 residues: CASSLYLSGGYEQYF. CDR3 in DNA: TGTGCCAGCAGCTTATATCTCTCAGGCGGGTACGAGCAGTACTTC. Combining the CDR3 with reference TRBV7-9 and TRBJ2-7 gives the whole variable domain DTGVSQNPRHKITKRGQNVTFRCDPISEHNRLYWYRQTLGQGPEFLTYFQNEAQLEKSRLLSDRFSAERPKGSFSTLEIQRTEQGDSAMYLCASSLYLSGGYEQYFGPGTRLTVT.

J is TRBJ1-2 and V is TRBV2; 9 positions agree with TRBD1. Per the germline V gene, CDR1 is SNHLY and CDR2 is FYNNEI. The CDR3 runs 15 residues. The junction had 6 bases not matched to a gene; V was cut back by 7 bases and J by 0 bases. The chain's CDR3 is CASIPGQGPNYGYTF. In DNA, the CDR3 is TGTGCCAGCATACCGGGACAGGGACCTAACTATGGCTACACCTTC.

V usage is TRBV5-1 and J usage is TRBJ2-7, with 8 bases identical to TRBD1. The V gene's germline CDR1 is SGHRS and CDR2 YFSETQ. This CDR3 contains 14 residues. V trimming: 2 bases; J trimming: 1 base; junction bases outside the gene matches: 2. The CDR3 bases are TGCGCCAGCAGCTTCAGGGGGCCTTCCTACGAGCAGTACTTC. This translates into CASSFRGPSYEQYF.

The chain joins TRBV7-2 to TRBJ1-2, with a possible D match to TRBD1 (5 bases). The CDR3 has 18 amino acids. Germline V CDR1 and CDR2: SGHTA, FQGNSA. V was trimmed by 1 base and J by 0 bases, leaving 18 bases between them. Here the CDR3 DNA reads TGTGCCAGCAGCTTAGATCGCCGTCCGAGGGGAGCTAACTATGGCTACACCTTC. It codes for CASSLDRRPRGANYGYTF.

The chain employs TRBV7-8 and TRBJ2-1; TRBD1 matches at 10 bases. Germline lookup yields CDR1 SGHVS and CDR2 FQNEAQ. The V segment lost 3 bases and the J segment 3 bases; nucleotides outside the gene matches: 2. CDR3 length: 15 amino acids. The CDR3: CASSFGTGVYNEQFF. Here the CDR3 DNA reads TGTGCCAGCAGCTTTGGGACAGGGGTCTACAATGAGCAGTTCTTC.

This clone turned up a few times. This chain links TRBV27 with TRBJ1-1, with D perhaps TRBD1 (5 bases). The germline V and J ends were trimmed by 1 base and 3 bases, with 12 bases remaining between them. In germline, CDR1 is MNHEY, CDR2 SMNVEV (reference sequence). CDR3 length equals 15 residues. CDR3 region: CASSLYPGTDTEAFF. The CDR3 DNA is TGTGCCAGCAGTTTATATCCGGGGACGGACACTGAAGCTTTCTTT.

This clone was observed a handful of times. V gene TRBV30 combines with J gene TRBJ2-7, with D perhaps matching TRBD1 (6 bases). The CDR3 covers 15 residues. Germline assignment: CDR1 GTSNPN and CDR2 SVGIG (reference sequence). V was cut by 0 bases and J by 2 bases, with 14 bases left in between. The CDR3 region has the DNA TGTGCCTGGAGTGTATTGACAGGAGACACCTACGAGCAGTACTTC. It yields the protein CAWSVLTGDTYEQYF.

The CDR3 is CASSSGLLYEQYF. CDR3 coding DNA: TGTGCCAGCAGTTCGGGACTCCTCTACGAGCAGTACTTC. The chain uses TRBV27 and TRBJ2-7, with TRBD2 as a possible D gene (6 bases). CDR3 length equals 13 residues. Per the germline V gene, CDR1 is MNHEY and CDR2 is SMNVEV (reference sequence). The V and J ends lost 4 bases and 3 bases respectively, with 10 bases between them.

This chain joins TRBV19 and TRBJ2-2; D is unclear. Per germline, CDR1 LNHDA and CDR2 SQIVND (reference sequence). This CDR3 contains 13 residues. Deletions cut 3 bases from V and 5 bases from J, with 7 bases between. The chain's CDR3 is CASSIGRTGELFF. As DNA, the CDR3 is TGTGCCAGTAGTATCGGTAGAACCGGGGAGCTGTTTTTT.

The table lists this clone with a count of one. The rearrangement joins TRBV5-4 to TRBJ2-7, with 9 bases identical to TRBD1. V lost 2 bases to trimming and J lost 2 bases; unmatched junction nucleotides: 5. The V gene's germline CDR1 is SGHNT and CDR2 YYREEE (reference sequence). CDR3 length: 15 amino acids. The CDR3, as DNA: TGTGCCAGCAGCTTAGGGACAGGGTGGGCCTACGAGCAGTACTTC. Residues: CASSLGTGWAYEQYF.

The chain carries TRBV6-4 and TRBJ2-3, with D maybe TRBD1 (5 bases). This CDR3 has 16 residues. V was pared by 5 bases and J by 0 bases, with 15 bases between. Germline CDR1 reads MRHNA; CDR2 reads SNTAGT. The CDR3 is CASSRQPDRSTDTQYF. The CDR3 DNA follows: TGTGCCAGCAGTAGACAGCCGGACCGCAGCACAGATACGCAGTATTTT.

This sequence joins TRBV30 and TRBJ2-7; D unresolved. The CDR3 totals 16 residues. Trimming pared 4 bases from V and 0 bases from J, leaving 19 bases between. CDR1 and CDR2 (germline): GTSNPN, SVGIG (reference sequence). The CDR3 protein is CAWKIAGAMSSYEQYF. For the CDR3, the DNA is TGTGCCTGGAAAATCGCAGGCGCGATGAGCTCCTACGAGCAGTACTTC.

The chain combines TRBV28 with TRBJ2-5; D unresolved. The CDR3 covers 12 residues. CDR1 is MDHEN, CDR2 SYDVKM, per germline. Trimming left V 2 bases short and J 7 bases short, with 8 bases between. In nucleotides, the CDR3 is TGTGCCAGCAGTTTAGTAATCGGGACCCAGTACTTC. Translating gives CASSLVIGTQYF.

The chain joins TRBV2 to TRBJ1-1; no clear D gene. Germline assignment: CDR1 SNHLY and CDR2 FYNNEI. Trimming took 4 bases from V and 4 from J, leaving 7 bases between them. This CDR3 spans 12 amino acids. The CDR3 bases are TGTGCCAGCAGTGTTCCCGGCACTGAAGCTTTCTTT. Its translation: CASSVPGTEAFF.

The chain has TRBV6-6 and TRBJ2-1, with D possibly matching TRBD1 (6 bases). The ends were cut back, 7 bases at V and 5 bases at J, with 9 bases in the middle. This CDR3 is 12 amino acids long. Germline V gives CDR1 MNHNY, CDR2 SVGAGI (reference sequence). CDR3 region: CASNRQDNEQFF. The CDR3 nucleotides read TGTGCCAGCAACAGACAGGACAATGAGCAGTTCTTC.

This clone was found a few times. The CDR3 loop is CASKPSGTVHEQYF. The CDR3 coding sequence is TGCGCCAGCAAACCATCCGGGACTGTCCACGAGCAGTACTTC. The V call is TRBV4-1, the J call TRBJ2-7, with D possibly being TRBD2 (6 bases). CDR3 length equals 14 residues. Germline CDR1 and CDR2: MGHRA and YSYEKL. Trimming left V 7 bases short and J 5 bases short, with 18 bases between.

The chain combines TRBV10-2 with TRBJ1-2; D unclear. This CDR3 has 12 residues. Trimming removed 3 bases at V and 5 bases at J, with 7 bases between. Germline V gene data show CDR1 as WSHSY and CDR2 as SAAADI. CDR3 protein: CASSDPIYGYTF. CDR3 sequence (DNA): TGCGCCAGCAGTGATCCAATATATGGCTACACCTTC.